This TCR beta chain was profiled in a study of cytomegalovirus exposure and HLA in healthy donors. The CDR3 has 15 amino acids. With V trimmed by 7 bases and J by 6 bases, 3 bases remained unmatched. CDR1 and CDR2 from the germline V gene are LNHDA and SQIVND (reference sequence). Study-wide points: Some TCR beta chains (more than 150 of them) were listed as cytomegalovirus-associated.

Notes on this clone: The antigen remains unidentified.

PCR employed 60 Vbeta and 13 Jbeta primers. Generated by immunoSEQ multiplex PCR, the TCRdb table keeps only in-frame clones and is missing some. The repertoire holds around 120,000 clones, around 76% seen once, with over 25% in the top ten. Sequences were obtained from PBMCs. The chain carries TRBV19 and TRBJ2-2, with 15 nucleotides matching TRBD2. This TCR came from a man in his sixties in good health and CMV-seropositive. The CDR3 region is CASIGTSGGSGELFF. The DNA for the CDR3 is TGTGCCAGTATCGGGACTAGCGGGGGGTCCGGGGAGCTGTTTTTT.